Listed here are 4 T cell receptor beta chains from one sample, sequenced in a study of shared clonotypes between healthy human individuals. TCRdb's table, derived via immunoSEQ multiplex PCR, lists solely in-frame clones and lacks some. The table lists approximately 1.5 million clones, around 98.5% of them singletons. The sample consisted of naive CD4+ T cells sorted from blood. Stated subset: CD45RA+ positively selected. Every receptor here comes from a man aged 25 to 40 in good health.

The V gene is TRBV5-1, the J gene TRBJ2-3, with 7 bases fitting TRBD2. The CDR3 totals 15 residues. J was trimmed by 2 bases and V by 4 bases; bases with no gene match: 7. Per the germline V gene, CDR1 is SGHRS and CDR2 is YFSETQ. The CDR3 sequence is CASSPRAGDTDTQYF. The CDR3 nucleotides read TGCGCCAGCAGCCCCAGGGCGGGAGACACAGATACGCAGTATTTT.

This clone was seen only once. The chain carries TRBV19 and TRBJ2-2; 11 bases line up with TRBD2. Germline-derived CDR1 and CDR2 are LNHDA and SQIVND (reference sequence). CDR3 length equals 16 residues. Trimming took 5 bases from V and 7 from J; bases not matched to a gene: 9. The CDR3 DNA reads TGTGCCAGTAGTCCGTTAGCGGGAGGGCGATTCGGGGAGCTGTTTTTT. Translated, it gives CASSPLAGGRFGELFF.

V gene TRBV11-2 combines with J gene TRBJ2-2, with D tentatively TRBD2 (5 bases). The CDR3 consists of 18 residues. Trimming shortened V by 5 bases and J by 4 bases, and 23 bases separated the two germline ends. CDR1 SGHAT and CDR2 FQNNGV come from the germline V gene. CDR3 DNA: TGTGCCAGCAGCCCTGGCTACCCCCTGGAGGTGAGCACCGGGGAGCTGTTTTTT. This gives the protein CASSPGYPLEVSTGELFF. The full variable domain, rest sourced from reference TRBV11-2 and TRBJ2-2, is EAGVAQSPRYKIIEKRQSVAFWCNPISGHATLYWYQQILGQGPKLLIQFQNNGVVDDSQLPKDRFSAERLKGVDSTLKIQPAKLEDSAVYLCASSPGYPLEVSTGELFFGEGSRLTVL.

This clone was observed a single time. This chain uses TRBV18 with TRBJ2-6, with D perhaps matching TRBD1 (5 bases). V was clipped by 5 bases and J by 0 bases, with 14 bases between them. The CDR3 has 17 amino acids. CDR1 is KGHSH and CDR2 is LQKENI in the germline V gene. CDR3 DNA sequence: TGTGCCAGCTCAGTGTCTGCGGACAACTCTGGGGCCAACGTCCTGACTTTC. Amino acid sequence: CASSVSADNSGANVLTF. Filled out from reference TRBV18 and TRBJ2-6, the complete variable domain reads NAGVMQNPRHLVRRRGQEARLRCSPMKGHSHVYWYRQLPEEGLKFMVYLQKENIIDESGMPKERFSAEFPKEGPSILRIQQVVRGDSAAYFCASSVSADNSGANVLTFGAGSRLTVL.